The T cell receptor beta chain described here comes from a study of cytomegalovirus exposure and HLA in healthy donors. Study details: Among approximately 400 genotyped donors, approximately 80% fell in the Caucasian-associated ancestry cluster.

These donors counted as nominally healthy when sampled, but unrecorded immune exposures were likely. Worth noting for this clone: The antigen remains unidentified.

PCR involved 60 Vbeta and 13 Jbeta primers. Produced via immunoSEQ multiplex PCR; TCRdb's table is partial and in-frame only. Its listing shows 100,000 to 150,000 clones. Study-wide results and limits: Using the classifier, cytomegalovirus status was reportedly diagnosed with high specificity and sensitivity.

Germline CDR1 and CDR2: DFQATT and SNEGSKA (reference sequence). The CDR3 spans 11 residues. Trimming took off 5 bases at V and 9 bases at J, with 14 bases between the two ends. The V call is TRBV20-1, the J call TRBJ2-7; TRBD1 is a possible D gene (6 bases). This clonotype was sampled from a man younger than 35 in good health and CMV-seronegative. What was sequenced was PBMCs. The CDR3, as DNA: TGCAGTGCTCGGACAGCCCTAGGGCAGTACTTC. Amino acid sequence: CSARTALGQYF.